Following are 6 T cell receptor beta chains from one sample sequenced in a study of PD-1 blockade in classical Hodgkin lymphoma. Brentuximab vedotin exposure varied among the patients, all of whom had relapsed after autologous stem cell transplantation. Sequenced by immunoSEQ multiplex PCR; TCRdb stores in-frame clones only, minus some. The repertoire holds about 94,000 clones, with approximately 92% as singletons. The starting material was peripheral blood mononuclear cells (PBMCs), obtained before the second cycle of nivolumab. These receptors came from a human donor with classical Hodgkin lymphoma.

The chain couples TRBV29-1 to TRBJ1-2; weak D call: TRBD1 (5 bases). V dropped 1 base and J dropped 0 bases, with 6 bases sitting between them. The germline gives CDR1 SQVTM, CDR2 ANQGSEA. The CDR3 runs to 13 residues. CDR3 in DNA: TGCAGCGTTGAAGGACAGCCTAACTATGGCTACACCTTC. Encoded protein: CSVEGQPNYGYTF.

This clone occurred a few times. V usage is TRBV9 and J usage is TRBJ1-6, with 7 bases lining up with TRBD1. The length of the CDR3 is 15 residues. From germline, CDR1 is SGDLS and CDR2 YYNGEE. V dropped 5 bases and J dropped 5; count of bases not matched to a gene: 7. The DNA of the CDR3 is TGTGCCAGCAGGTCATCCGGGACAGATAATTCACCCCTCCACTTT. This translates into CASRSSGTDNSPLHF.

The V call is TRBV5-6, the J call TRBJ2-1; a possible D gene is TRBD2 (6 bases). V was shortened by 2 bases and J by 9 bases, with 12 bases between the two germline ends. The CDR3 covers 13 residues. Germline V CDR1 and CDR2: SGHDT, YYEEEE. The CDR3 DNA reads TGTGCCAGCAGCTTCAACCGGGAGAGTGAGCAGTTCTTC. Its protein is CASSFNRESEQFF. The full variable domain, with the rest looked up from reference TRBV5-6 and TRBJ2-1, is DAGVTQSPTHLIKTRGQQVTLRCSPKSGHDTVSWYQQALGQGPQFIFQYYEEEERQRGNFPDRFSGHQFPNYSSELNVNALLLGDSALYLCASSFNRESEQFFGPGTRLTVL.

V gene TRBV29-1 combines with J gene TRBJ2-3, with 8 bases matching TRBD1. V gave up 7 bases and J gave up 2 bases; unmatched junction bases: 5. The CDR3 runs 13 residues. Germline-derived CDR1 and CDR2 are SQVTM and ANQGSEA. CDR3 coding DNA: TGCAGCGCGGACAGGGTCGTCACAGATACGCAGTATTTT. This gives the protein CSADRVVTDTQYF.

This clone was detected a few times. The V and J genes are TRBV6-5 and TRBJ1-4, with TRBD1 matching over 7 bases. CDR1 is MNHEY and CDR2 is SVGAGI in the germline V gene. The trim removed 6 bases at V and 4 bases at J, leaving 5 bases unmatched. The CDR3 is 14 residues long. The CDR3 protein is CASSPGQYNEKLFF. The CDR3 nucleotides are TGTGCCAGCAGCCCGGGACAGTATAATGAAAAACTGTTTTTT.

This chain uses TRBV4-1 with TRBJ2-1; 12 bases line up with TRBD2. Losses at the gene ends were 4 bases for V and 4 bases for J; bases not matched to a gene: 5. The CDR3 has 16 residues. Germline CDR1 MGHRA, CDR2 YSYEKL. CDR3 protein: CASSLKTSGGYNEQFF. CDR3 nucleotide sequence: TGCGCCAGCAGCCTTAAGACTAGCGGGGGTTACAATGAGCAGTTCTTC.